The clone carrying this T cell receptor beta chain appeared many times. No antigen is known for it. The length of the CDR3 is 14 residues. The V and J ends lost 5 bases and 0 bases respectively, with 8 bases between them. The V gene's germline CDR1 is SEHNR and CDR2 FQNEAQ (reference sequence). These data are taken from a study of CD8+CD57+ T cells in acquired aplastic anemia. Study as a whole: DNA recovered from sorted CD4+ and CD8+ cells had a mean of about 3 ug. Healthy donors had, on average, roughly 9.9 million reads for their CD4+ cells. Notes on the study in general: Patients and controls turned out to have roughly 31 CD8+ CDR3 sequences in common. A significant difference in CD8+ Simpson's diversity between patients and controls was not found.

TCR beta VDJ combinations and CDR3 sequences were profiled from genomic DNA. Using its own MiXCR run on the reads, TCRdb lists one record per CDR3 protein. The table shows 100,000 to 130,000 distinct CDR3 sequences, with 40% to 60% occurring only once. Sequencing was performed on sorted CD4+, CD8+, or CD8+CD57+ T cells (not recorded which) from PBMCs. The V and J genes are TRBV7-9 and TRBJ2-4; D gene unclear. The sequence derives from a human donor in good health, serving as a control. CDR3 DNA: TGTGCCAGCAGCCCAATCCTAGCCAAAAACATTCAGTACTTC. Its protein product is CASSPILAKNIQYF.